A single sample is the source of the 10 T cell receptor beta chains below, sequenced in a study of T-cell memory formation after mild COVID-19 (dated by TCRdb to the early 2020s). Library construction relied on 5' RACE. Sequenced using an Illumina NovaSeq 6000. TCRdb handled the public reads itself, with Q25 trimming in fastp and clone calling in MiXCR, and kept productive beta chains. Merged by CDR3 protein, the rows form single entries marked with the most common genes and DNA. The sample table contains tens of thousands of distinct CDR3 sequences; only one count was recorded for around an eighth of them. About 27% of the sample lies in the top ten. The sample consisted of PBMCs or a T cell subset sorted from them (not recorded which). Receptors originate from an adult woman who had mild COVID-19 (a few samples of this study predate the infection). The sample titles of this study are shuffled in the database, so cell type and time point are left out; the donor was told from shared clones.

This clonotype was seen only a few times. This chain links TRBV5-1 with TRBJ2-7, with D possibly being TRBD1 (5 bases). With 4 bases removed from V and 3 bases from J, the gap between germline ends came to 14 bases. The CDR3 extends over 14 amino acids. Germline CDR1 reads SGHRS; CDR2 reads YFSETQ. CDR3 sequence: CASSQGENYYEQYF. CDR3 DNA sequence: TGCGCCAGCAGCCAGGGTGAAAACTACTACGAGCAGTACTTC.

This clonotype has a handful of counts. V is TRBV7-9 and J is TRBJ2-7; 9 bases are shared with TRBD2. This CDR3 spans 17 amino acids. Germline trimming cut 5 bases from V and 0 bases from J; bases unmatched to any gene: 11. The germline V gene encodes CDR1 SEHNR and CDR2 FQNEAQ (reference sequence). CDR3 region: CASSQGLAGSFSYEQYF. DNA of the CDR3: TGTGCCAGCAGCCAGGGGCTAGCGGGGAGTTTCTCCTACGAGCAGTACTTC.

This clonotype has just a few counts. The chain employs TRBV13 and TRBJ1-2; D is perhaps TRBD1 (5 bases). Germline values: CDR1 PRHDT, CDR2 FYEKMQ (reference sequence). The CDR3 is 12 residues long. Between the trimmed V and J ends, which lost 5 bases and 8 bases, there was a span of 12 bases. Here the CDR3 DNA reads TGTGCCAGCAGCCTCTCCCACAGGGGCTACACCTTC. This sequence encodes CASSLSHRGYTF.

The rearrangement uses TRBV4-1 and TRBJ1-5; D is undetermined. The CDR3 loop spans 14 amino acids. Trimming pared 4 bases from V and 7 bases from J, leaving 14 bases between. Germline-derived CDR1 and CDR2 are MGHRA and YSYEKL. In DNA form, the CDR3 reads TGCGCCAGCAGCCGCAATTTGGTAGGACAGCCCCAGCATTTT. Its translation: CASSRNLVGQPQHF.

This chain connects TRBV7-9 to TRBJ1-2; 9 nucleotides align to TRBD1. The CDR3 spans 15 residues. With 4 bases clipped from V and 6 bases from J, the junction kept 9 bases outside the gene matches. The germline V gene encodes CDR1 SEHNR and CDR2 FQNEAQ (reference sequence). CDR3 nucleotides: TGTGCCAGCAGCTCGAGGGACAGGGTAATTCATGGCTACACCTTC. It specifies CASSSRDRVIHGYTF.

In this sample, this clonotype turned up a few times. The V and J genes are TRBV11-2 and TRBJ2-6; D is ambiguous. This CDR3 region has 15 residues. Trimming removed 1 base at V and 2 bases at J, with 6 bases between. Germline-derived CDR1 and CDR2 are SGHAT and FQNNGV. CDR3 loop: CASSLGVTGANVLTF. CDR3 sequence (DNA): TGTGCCAGCAGCTTAGGGGTGACTGGGGCCAACGTCCTGACTTTC.

The V call is TRBV7-3, the J call TRBJ2-3; no clear D gene. Germline values: CDR1 SGHTA, CDR2 FQGTGA. The CDR3 is 15 amino acids. Trimming cost V 2 bases and J 0 bases, with 9 bases left between them. DNA of the CDR3: TGTGCCAGCAGCTTAGGCTACCAGAGCACAGATACGCAGTATTTT. Encoded protein: CASSLGYQSTDTQYF.

The V and J genes are TRBV7-9 and TRBJ1-1, with TRBD1 as a possible D gene (6 bases). CDR1 is SEHNR and CDR2 is FQNEAQ in the germline V gene (reference sequence). This CDR3 region has 12 residues. Deletions cut 5 bases from V and 4 bases from J, with 8 bases between. This chain's CDR3 is CASSRGGTEAFF. The CDR3 DNA follows: TGTGCCAGCAGCCGAGGGGGCACTGAAGCTTTCTTT.

The chain recombines TRBV7-6 with TRBJ2-7; maybe TRBD2 (6 bases). V was cut by 4 bases and J by 2 bases, with 12 bases left in between. CDR3 length: 14 amino acids. CDR1 is SGHVS and CDR2 is FNYEAQ in the germline V gene. CDR3 sequence (DNA): TGTGCCAGCAGCTCTTCTGAGCGGGCCTACGAGCAGTACTTC. The encoded protein is CASSSSERAYEQYF. The complete variable domain, with remaining parts taken from reference TRBV7-6 and TRBJ2-7, reads GAGVSQSPRYKVTKRGQDVALRCDPISGHVSLYWYRQALGQGPEFLTYFNYEAQQDKSGLPNDRFSAERPEGSISTLTIQRTEQRDSAMYRCASSSSERAYEQYFGPGTRLTVT.

This chain uses TRBV2 with TRBJ2-3; TRBD2 matches 9 bases. Germline trimming cut 0 bases from V and 5 bases from J; bases unmatched to any gene: 15. CDR3 length equals 19 residues. Germline lookup yields CDR1 SNHLY and CDR2 FYNNEI. Here the CDR3 DNA reads TGTGCCAGCAGTGAAGCGTCACCGCGGGGGGGCGGCGAACAAGATACGCAGTATTTT. This encodes CASSEASPRGGGEQDTQYF.